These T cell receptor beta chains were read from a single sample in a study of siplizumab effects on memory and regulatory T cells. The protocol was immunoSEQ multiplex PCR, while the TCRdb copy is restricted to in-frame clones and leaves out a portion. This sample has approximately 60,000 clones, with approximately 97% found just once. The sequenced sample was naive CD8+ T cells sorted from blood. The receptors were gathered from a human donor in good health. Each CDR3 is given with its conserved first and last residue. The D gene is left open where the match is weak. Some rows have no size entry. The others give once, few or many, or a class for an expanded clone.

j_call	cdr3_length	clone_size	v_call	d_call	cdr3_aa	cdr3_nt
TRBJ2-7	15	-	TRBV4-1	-	CASSQEGDTSYEQYF	TGCGCCAGCAGCCAAGAGGGGGACACCTCCTACGAGCAGTACTTC
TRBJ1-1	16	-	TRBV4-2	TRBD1	CASSQDHRRGDTEAFF	TGTGCCAGCAGCCAAGATCATCGCAGGGGGGACACTGAAGCTTTCTTT
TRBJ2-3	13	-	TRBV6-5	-	CASSPPSTDTQYF	TGTGCCAGCAGTCCACCTAGCACAGATACGCAGTATTTT
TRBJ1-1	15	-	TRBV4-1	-	CASSQSAPVNTEAFF	TGCGCCAGCAGCCAGTCCGCGCCAGTTAACACTGAAGCTTTCTTT
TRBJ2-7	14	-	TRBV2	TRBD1	CASSQGQAAHEQYF	TGTGCCAGCAGTCAAGGACAGGCGGCCCACGAGCAGTACTTC
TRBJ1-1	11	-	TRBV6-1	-	CASTGGTEAFF	TGTGCCAGCACCGGGGGCACTGAAGCTTTCTTT
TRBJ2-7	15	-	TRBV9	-	CASSPGGGLPYEQYF	TGTGCCAGCAGCCCAGGAGGGGGACTACCCTACGAGCAGTACTTC
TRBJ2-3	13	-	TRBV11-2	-	CASSLFFTDTQYF	TGTGCCAGCAGCTTATTTTTCACAGATACGCAGTATTTT
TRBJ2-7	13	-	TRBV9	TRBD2	CASSPGGSHEQYF	TGTGCCAGCAGCCCCGGGGGGAGCCACGAGCAGTACTTC
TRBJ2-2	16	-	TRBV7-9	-	CASIPKVAENTGELFF	TGTGCCAGCATCCCCAAAGTGGCGGAAAACACCGGGGAGCTGTTTTTT
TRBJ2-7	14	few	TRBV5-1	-	CASSLTGSSYEQYF	TGCGCCAGCAGCTTGACAGGGAGCTCCTACGAGCAGTACTTC
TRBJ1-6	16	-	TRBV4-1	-	CASSQETGPQDSPLHF	TGCGCCAGCAGCCAAGAGACCGGGCCTCAGGACTCACCCCTCCACTTT
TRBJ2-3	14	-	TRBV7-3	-	CASSLAGALDTQYF	TGTGCCAGCAGCTTAGCGGGGGCCCTCGATACGCAGTATTTT
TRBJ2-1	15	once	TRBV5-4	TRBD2	CASSFIGGGANEQFF	TGTGCCAGCAGCTTCATCGGCGGGGGGGCCAATGAGCAGTTCTTC
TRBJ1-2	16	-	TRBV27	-	CASSPLLSGLLYGYTF	TGTGCCAGCAGCCCCCTGTTATCGGGACTTCTCTATGGCTACACCTTC
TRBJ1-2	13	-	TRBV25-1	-	CASSLSPVYGYTF	TGTGCCAGCAGCCTAAGTCCAGTCTATGGCTACACCTTC
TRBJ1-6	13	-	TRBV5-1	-	CASSLLVNSPLHF	TGCGCCAGCAGCTTGCTTGTTAATTCACCCCTCCACTTT
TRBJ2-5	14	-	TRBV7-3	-	CASSLTGVGETQYF	TGTGCCAGCAGCTTAACCGGGGTAGGGGAGACCCAGTACTTC
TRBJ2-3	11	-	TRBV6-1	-	CASRLLDTQYF	TGTGCCAGCAGATTGTTGGATACGCAGTATTTT
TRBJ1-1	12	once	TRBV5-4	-	CASSLGATEAFF	TGTGCCAGCAGCTTGGGGGCCACTGAAGCTTTCTTT
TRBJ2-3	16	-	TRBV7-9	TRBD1	CASSPPLGQDTDTQYF	TGTGCCAGCAGCCCCCCCTTGGGACAGGACACAGATACGCAGTATTTT
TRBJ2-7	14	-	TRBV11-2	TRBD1	CASSLAGGSYEQYF	TGTGCCAGCAGCTTAGCAGGGGGAAGCTACGAGCAGTACTTC
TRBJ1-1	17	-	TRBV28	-	CASSFLLSRALNTEAFF	TGTGCCAGTAGTTTCCTGCTGTCGCGTGCACTGAACACTGAAGCTTTCTTT
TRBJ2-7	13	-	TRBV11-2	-	CASSLGARLEQYF	TGTGCCAGCAGCTTAGGAGCCAGGCTCGAGCAGTACTTC
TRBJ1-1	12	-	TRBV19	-	CASAPGNTEAFF	TGTGCCAGCGCCCCTGGGAACACTGAAGCTTTCTTT
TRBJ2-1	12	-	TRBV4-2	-	CASSQGGYEQFF	TGTGCCAGCAGCCAAGGAGGGTATGAGCAGTTCTTC
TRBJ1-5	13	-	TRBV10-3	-	CASQVESNQPQHF	TGTGCCTCGCAGGTGGAAAGCAATCAGCCCCAGCATTTT
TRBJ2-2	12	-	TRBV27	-	CASSFSTGELFF	TGTGCCAGCAGTTTTTCCACCGGGGAGCTGTTTTTT
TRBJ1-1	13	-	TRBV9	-	CASSGTMNTEAFF	TGTGCCAGCAGTGGCACTATGAACACTGAAGCTTTCTTT
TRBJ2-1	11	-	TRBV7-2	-	CASSSTNEQFF	TGTGCCAGCAGCTCAACCAATGAGCAGTTCTTC
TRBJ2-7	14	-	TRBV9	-	CASTEGIEDHEQYF	TGTGCCAGCACCGAAGGCATTGAAGACCACGAGCAGTACTTC
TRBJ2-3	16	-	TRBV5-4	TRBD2	CASSWEASGGGDTQYF	TGTGCCAGCAGCTGGGAGGCTAGCGGGGGGGGAGATACGCAGTATTTT
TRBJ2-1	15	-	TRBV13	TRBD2	CASSPPGLGGNEQFF	TGTGCCAGCAGCCCTCCGGGACTAGGGGGCAATGAGCAGTTCTTC
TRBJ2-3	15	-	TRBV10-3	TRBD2	CATALGGSSTDTQYF	TGTGCCACGGCCCTGGGGGGGTCTAGCACAGATACGCAGTATTTT
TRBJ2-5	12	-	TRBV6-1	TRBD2	CASKYSGGTQYF	TGTGCCAGCAAATACTCGGGAGGGACCCAGTACTTC
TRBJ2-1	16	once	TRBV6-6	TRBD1	CASSTGPGQGANEQFF	TGTGCCAGCAGTACGGGGCCGGGACAGGGGGCGAATGAGCAGTTCTTC
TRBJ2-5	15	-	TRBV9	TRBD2	CASSVEGRGQETQYF	TGTGCCAGCAGCGTAGAAGGGCGGGGGCAAGAGACCCAGTACTTC
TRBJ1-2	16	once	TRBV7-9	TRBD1	CASSLIKTGSGYGYTF	TGTGCCAGCAGCTTGATAAAGACAGGGAGTGGGTATGGCTACACCTTC
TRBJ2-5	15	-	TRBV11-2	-	CASSLGSEQAETQYF	TGTGCCAGCAGCTTAGGTTCTGAACAGGCGGAGACCCAGTACTTC